What follows describes a single TCR beta chain. Its specificity is not known. This entry belongs to a study of T cell responses to AZD1222 COVID-19 vaccine. Overall study results and limits: Females outnumbered males among donors, who were mostly white British; clonal diversity was possibly underestimated. The study found vaccine-associated CD4 TCRs spanning spike, dominant at 160-218 and 743-854. Increased Spike-specific TCR breadth and depth were observed after two AZD1222 doses.

The CDR3 length is 19 residues. The V gene's germline CDR1 is KGHDR and CDR2 SFDVKD. V was pared by 4 bases and J by 4 bases, with 10 bases of the junction left unmatched. Only in-frame clones appear in the TCRdb table, and some are missing; sequencing was by immunoSEQ multiplex PCR. This sample carries 200,000 or so clones, over 85% of them seen once, and the ten largest clones take about 1%. The specimen was peripheral blood, collected 28 days after the second AZD1222 dose. This TCR was sampled from an adult who received the AZD1222 COVID-19 vaccine. The chain carries TRBV24-1 and TRBJ2-1, with TRBD2 matching over 15 bases. CDR3 nucleotides: TGTGCCACCAGTGACCAGGGACTAGCGGGGGGCCTGGGATACAATGAGCAGTTCTTC. Translation gives CATSDQGLAGGLGYNEQFF.